This T cell receptor (beta chain) emerged from a study of beta chain features in type 1 diabetes. Study background: All samples together contributed approximately 100 million sorted cells for examination.

V was pared by 6 bases and J by 2 bases, with 7 bases between. The CDR3 spans 12 residues. Germline assignment: CDR1 MNHNS and CDR2 SASEGT. As every portion of the isolated RNA was reverse transcribed, the sequencing read expressed TCRB transcripts. This table comes from immunoSEQ multiplex PCR, and its TCRdb copy is limited to in-frame clones, with some not included. This sample yields around 140,000 clones, of which 13% are seen a single time; under 1.5% belongs to the top ten. Based on CD45RO/CCR7/CD25/CD127/CD95/CD27, CD4+ regulatory, stem cell-like memory, naive and central memory cells were sorted. Study-level findings and limits: In every one of the four CD4+ subsets, TCRB CDR3s were moderately but significantly shorter in Type 1 diabetes patients.

Turning to this clone: Its antigen is not identified.

The source of this sequence is a man aged 18-30 years with type 1 diabetes. The chain employs TRBV6-1 and TRBJ1-1, with unresolved D. The sample consisted of central memory CD4+ T cells from blood. CDR3 region: CASRLQNTEAFF. CDR3 nucleotide sequence: TGTGCCAGCAGACTACAAAACACTGAAGCTTTCTTT.